Listed here are 23 T cell receptor beta chains from one sample, sequenced in a study of CD8 T cells in Susac syndrome. After extraction with the RNeasy kit, roughly 0.45 to 1 ug of the RNA was reverse transcribed using random hexamers. TCRdb called the immunoSEQ multiplex PCR reads again in MiXCR, with one record for every CDR3 protein. The sample contains 110,000 or so distinct CDR3 sequences, just under 95% of which appear only once. The sequenced material came from CD4+ T cells from PBMCs. Receptors originate from a human donor with multiple sclerosis.

J is TRBJ2-1 and V is TRBV7-3; 9 bases agree with TRBD1. V shed 8 bases and J 5 bases; nucleotides not matched to a gene: 4. CDR3 size: 13 residues. CDR1 is SGHTA and CDR2 is FQGTGA in the germline V gene. The CDR3 spells CASGQGRNNEQFF. The DNA of the CDR3 is TGTGCCAGCGGACAGGGGAGGAACAATGAGCAGTTCTTC.

This clonotype has just one count. V usage is TRBV20-1 and J usage is TRBJ1-1; 9 positions agree with TRBD1. CDR1 and CDR2 from the germline V gene are DFQATT and SNEGSKA (reference sequence). The trim removed 6 bases at V and 5 bases at J, leaving 10 bases unmatched. CDR3 size: 14 residues. CDR3 region: CSASRGQGLTEAFF. The CDR3 DNA follows: TGCAGTGCCTCGCGGGGACAGGGTCTAACTGAAGCTTTCTTT.

The chain couples TRBV6-2 or TRBV6-3 to TRBJ1-5; 7 nucleotides line up with TRBD1. Trimming at V came to 1 base and at J to 4 bases, leaving 4 bases not matched to a gene. The CDR3 totals 15 residues. CDR1 and CDR2 from the germline V gene are MNHEY and SVGEGT. The CDR3 protein is CASSYLTGPNQPQHF. The CDR3 DNA follows: TGTGCCAGCAGTTACTTGACAGGGCCGAATCAGCCCCAGCATTTT.

The chain joins TRBV6-1 to TRBJ2-7; D call uncertain. The CDR3 is made up of 10 amino acids. Germline CDR1 MNHNS, CDR2 SASEGT. V was pared by 6 bases and J by 4 bases, with 4 bases between. The CDR3 sequence is CASREYEQYF. CDR3 DNA sequence: TGTGCCAGCAGAGAATACGAGCAGTACTTC.

The genes are TRBV25-1 and TRBJ2-5, with D possibly matching TRBD1 (6 bases). Trimming pared 5 bases from V and 4 bases from J, leaving 11 bases between. The CDR3 is 13 amino acids. The V gene's germline CDR1 is MGHDK and CDR2 SYGVNS. The CDR3: CASSPWTVETQYF. The CDR3 DNA sequence: TGTGCCAGCAGTCCTTGGACAGTAGAGACCCAGTACTTC.

The V gene is TRBV20-1, the J gene TRBJ2-2; no clear D. This CDR3 is 13 amino acids long. Germline CDR1 reads DFQATT; CDR2 reads SNEGSKA (reference sequence). V dropped 3 bases and J dropped 4 bases, with 9 bases sitting between them. The CDR3 DNA sequence: TGCAGTGCTAGGGTGCTAGTCACCGGGGAGCTGTTTTTT. It translates to CSARVLVTGELFF.

The rearrangement uses TRBV28 and TRBJ2-7, with a possible D match to TRBD1 (6 bases). V lost 6 bases, J lost 3 bases, and 24 bases lay in between. The germline V gene encodes CDR1 MDHEN and CDR2 SYDVKM. CDR3 length: 17 amino acids. The CDR3 DNA reads as TGTGCCAGCAGACACTCTAACCGGGACAAGGGGAACTACGAGCAGTACTTC. Amino acids: CASRHSNRDKGNYEQYF.

This clonotype was counted a few times. The chain links TRBV20-1 to TRBJ2-7; D not resolved. The CDR3 is 14 residues long. The germline V and J ends were trimmed by 6 bases and 2 bases, with 17 bases remaining between them. The germline gives CDR1 DFQATT, CDR2 SNEGSKA (reference sequence). The CDR3 DNA reads as TGCAGTGCAGCCCACTCCCCTTGGACCTACGAGCAGTACTTC. It codes for CSAAHSPWTYEQYF.

The chain employs TRBV5-1 and TRBJ1-1; tentative D call: TRBD1 (5 bases). Germline V gene sequence: CDR1 SGHRS, CDR2 YFSETQ. V was pared by 0 bases and J by 1 base, with 10 bases between. This CDR3 comprises 15 residues. Written as DNA, the CDR3 is TGCGCCAGCAGCTTGGCAGGGCGAGAGAACACTGAAGCTTTCTTT. Its protein product is CASSLAGRENTEAFF.

The genes are TRBV15 and TRBJ2-3; D unclear. Trimming left V 1 base short and J 4 bases short, with 9 bases between. Germline lookup yields CDR1 LNHNV and CDR2 YYDKDF (reference sequence). CDR3 length equals 14 residues. This chain's CDR3 is CATSRVDRPDTQYF. In nucleotides, the CDR3 is TGTGCCACCAGCAGAGTCGACCGTCCAGATACGCAGTATTTT.

V usage is TRBV5-1 and J usage is TRBJ2-1; D is ambiguous. Germline loops: CDR1 SGHRS, CDR2 YFSETQ. Trimming removed 4 bases at V and 3 bases at J, with 14 bases between. CDR3 length equals 15 residues. DNA for the CDR3: TGCGCCAGCAGCCCCGAAGGAATGCGCTACAATGAGCAGTTCTTC. Translating gives CASSPEGMRYNEQFF.

The chain couples TRBV6-6 to TRBJ1-1; TRBD1 matches 7 bases. J gave up 6 bases and V 6 bases, and 10 bases lay outside the gene matches. Germline loops: CDR1 MNHNY, CDR2 SVGAGI (reference sequence). CDR3 size: 14 residues. CDR3 loop: CASRKQGKKPEAFF. The CDR3 region has the DNA TGTGCCAGCAGGAAACAGGGGAAGAAGCCTGAAGCTTTCTTT.

V usage is TRBV28 and J usage is TRBJ1-1; unclear D gene. The ends were cut back, 3 bases at V and 2 bases at J, with 7 bases in the middle. The CDR3 runs 13 residues. In germline, CDR1 is MDHEN, CDR2 SYDVKM. The CDR3 DNA follows: TGTGCCAGCAGTTTTCAGGATAACACTGAAGCTTTCTTT. Amino acid sequence: CASSFQDNTEAFF.

This clonotype was recorded a few times. CDR3 protein: CASKRTDTQYF. The CDR3 DNA is TGTGCCAGCAAGAGGACAGATACGCAGTATTTT. The gene calls are TRBV12-3 or TRBV12-4 and TRBJ2-3; D is uncertain. The CDR3 extends over 11 amino acids. V lost 7 bases, J lost 3 bases, and 5 bases lay in between.

The genes are TRBV21-1 and TRBJ1-1. TRBV21-1 has pseudogene status. The CDR3 is 15 residues long. CDR3 nucleotide sequence: TGTGCCAGCAGCAAAGAATTCCTTGCGGACTCTGAAGCTTTCTTT. Its protein is CASSKEFLADSEAFF.

The rearrangement joins TRBV3-1 to TRBJ1-4, with no clear D. V lost 8 bases, J lost 5 bases, and 6 bases lay in between. Germline CDR1 LGHDT, CDR2 YNNKEL (reference sequence). This CDR3 is built from 11 residues. The CDR3 nucleotides read TGTGCCAGCGGTAGAAATGAAAAACTGTTTTTT. This sequence encodes CASGRNEKLFF.

The rearrangement links TRBV9 to TRBJ1-5; D gene uncertain. Germline V CDR1 and CDR2: SGDLS, YYNGEE. Trimming took 5 bases from V and 7 from J, leaving 16 bases between them. This CDR3 region has 14 residues. CDR3 region: CASSLRATGQPQHF. CDR3 bases: TGTGCCAGCAGTCTCCGGGCCACCGGGCAGCCCCAGCATTTT.

The chain links TRBV7-6 to TRBJ2-3, with 11 positions matching TRBD1. This CDR3 is built from 15 residues. Germline V gene data show CDR1 as SGHVS and CDR2 as FNYEAQ. The ends lost 1 base at V and 5 bases at J; junction bases unmatched: 2. This chain's CDR3 is CASSLEGQGGDTQYF. CDR3 DNA sequence: TGTGCCAGCAGCTTAGAGGGACAGGGGGGAGATACGCAGTATTTT.

The V call is TRBV6-6, the J call TRBJ1-5; unclear D gene. The length of the CDR3 is 13 residues. Trimming cost V 0 bases and J 12 bases, with 12 bases left between them. Germline-derived CDR1 and CDR2 are MNHNY and SVGAGI (reference sequence). The CDR3 region has the DNA TGTGCCAGCAGTTACTCAAGGGCAGGTGGCCAGCATTTT. Its translation: CASSYSRAGGQHF.

V and J are TRBV7-2 and TRBJ1-1; D remains ambiguous. The CDR3 is 14 residues long. Between the trimmed V and J ends, which lost 5 bases and 0 bases, there was a span of 10 bases. Germline CDR1 and CDR2: SGHTA and FQGNSA. In DNA, the CDR3 is TGTGCCAGCAGCCCACATCAGATGAACACTGAAGCTTTCTTT. The encoded protein is CASSPHQMNTEAFF. The complete variable domain, with remaining parts taken from reference TRBV7-2 and TRBJ1-1, reads GAGVSQSPSNKVTEKGKDVELRCDPISGHTALYWYRQSLGQGLEFLIYFQGNSAPDKSGLPSDRFSAERTGGSVSTLTIQRTQQEDSAVYLCASSPHQMNTEAFFGQGTRLTVV.

The chain uses TRBV3-1 and TRBJ1-1; D is undetermined. V was clipped by 3 bases and J by 7 bases, with 9 bases between them. The CDR3 covers 12 residues. From germline, CDR1 is LGHDT and CDR2 YNNKEL (reference sequence). The CDR3 here is CASSHTEGEAFF. The CDR3 region has the DNA TGTGCCAGCAGCCACACCGAGGGTGAAGCTTTCTTT. Based on the CDR3 plus reference TRBV3-1 and TRBJ1-1, the full variable domain is DTAVSQTPKYLVTQMGNDKSIKCEQNLGHDTMYWYKQDSKKFLKIMFSYNNKELIINETVPNRFSPKSPDKAHLNLHINSLELGDSAVYFCASSHTEGEAFFGQGTRLTVV.

The rearrangement uses TRBV6-4 and TRBJ2-7; D might be TRBD2 (6 bases). Trimming removed 2 bases from V and 6 bases from J, with 11 bases in between. In germline, CDR1 is MRHNA, CDR2 SNTAGT. The CDR3 has 13 amino acids. CDR3 DNA: TGTGCCAGCAGTGACCTTCTGGGGGGCGAGCAGTACTTC. Its translation: CASSDLLGGEQYF.

The V call is TRBV10-3, the J call TRBJ2-5; perhaps TRBD2 as D (6 bases). Trimming stripped 7 bases from V and 1 base from J, with 10 bases between. The CDR3 spans 13 residues. CDR1 ENHRY and CDR2 SYGVKD come from the germline V gene. CDR3 nucleotide sequence: TGTGCCATCACCGAGGGACTCCAAGAGACCCAGTACTTC. Residues: CAITEGLQETQYF.